This T cell receptor beta chain appears in the sequencing data of a study of blood T cell repertoires in COVID-19. Background on the study: The study drew acute and convalescent COVID-19 samples from the United States, Italy and Spain. T cells, B-cell-depleted T cells, or PBMCs provided the cDNA or gDNA that served as material.

In the source study's methods: Counts of nucleated cells, estimated from reference gene primer amplification, were obtained. Sequenced by immunoSEQ multiplex PCR; TCRdb stores in-frame clones only, minus some. V and J calls and clone size come straight from that table; D and trimming were deduced from the DNA. This sample has roughly 100,000 clones, with roughly 82% found just once. Germline V gene lookup returns CDR1 SGHTA and CDR2 FQGNSA. V trimming: 3 bases; J trimming: 6 bases; junction bases outside the gene matches: 7. The CDR3 is made up of 14 amino acids. The receptor comes from a human donor in a cohort sampled during active COVID-19. The source material was peripheral blood. The gene calls are TRBV7-2 and TRBJ1-1; 7 positions match TRBD1. CDR3 nucleotide sequence: TGTGCCAGCAGCTTTCGAAAAACAGGGGCTGAAGCTTTCTTT. Residues: CASSFRKTGAEAFF.